This note documents a single T cell receptor beta chain sequence. The antigen is unknown. Produced via immunoSEQ multiplex PCR; TCRdb's table is partial and in-frame only. The sample yields about 690,000 clones, 90% seen once. The data stem from a study of shared clonotypes between healthy human individuals. Study-wide results and limits: Incomplete sequencing of sorted subsets was indicated by rarefaction despite large depth.

This sequence was found in a man aged 18 to 29 in good health. Some clones in this sample may be carry-over from other donors' samples. Sequencing was done on a sample of memory CD8+ T cells from PBMCs. Subset meaning: CD45RO+ cells pooled with CCR7-negative TemRA cells.

In DNA form, the CDR3 reads TGTGCCAGTAGTATACCCCGGAGCGGGAACGGCGAGCAGTACTTC. It encodes CASSIPRSGNGEQYF. V gene TRBV19 combines with J gene TRBJ2-7, with 7 bases fitting TRBD2. This CDR3 region has 15 residues. The ends lost 2 bases at V and 6 bases at J; junction bases unmatched: 10. Germline CDR1 reads LNHDA; CDR2 reads SQIVND (reference sequence).